This TCR beta chain was retrieved from a study of T cell responses to AZD1222 COVID-19 vaccine. V lost 6 bases and J lost 4, with 16 bases in between. From germline, CDR1 is SNHLY and CDR2 FYNNEI. There are 15 residues in the CDR3. General study findings and limits: Unmutated variant regions are reportedly targeted by nearly half of spike-specific TCRs. Every sample of the repertoires postdated the peak T cell response. Increases in Spike-specific TCR breadth and depth were seen after two AZD1222 doses. Among those given AZD1222, only 6 or 7 were seropositive at baseline.

The assay was immunoSEQ multiplex PCR, and TCRdb's table has in-frame clones only and misses some. The profile shows about 82,000 clones, roughly 90% of them singletons. This clone has just a few counts. The antigen is unknown. Sequencing used peripheral blood, obtained on day 0 of AZD1222 vaccination. This clonotype was sampled from an adult in good health. The V call is TRBV2, the J call TRBJ1-5; no clear D gene. The CDR3, as DNA: TGTGCCAGCAGGGGCCATAAAGGAGTAAATCAGCCCCAGCATTTT. It specifies CASRGHKGVNQPQHF.